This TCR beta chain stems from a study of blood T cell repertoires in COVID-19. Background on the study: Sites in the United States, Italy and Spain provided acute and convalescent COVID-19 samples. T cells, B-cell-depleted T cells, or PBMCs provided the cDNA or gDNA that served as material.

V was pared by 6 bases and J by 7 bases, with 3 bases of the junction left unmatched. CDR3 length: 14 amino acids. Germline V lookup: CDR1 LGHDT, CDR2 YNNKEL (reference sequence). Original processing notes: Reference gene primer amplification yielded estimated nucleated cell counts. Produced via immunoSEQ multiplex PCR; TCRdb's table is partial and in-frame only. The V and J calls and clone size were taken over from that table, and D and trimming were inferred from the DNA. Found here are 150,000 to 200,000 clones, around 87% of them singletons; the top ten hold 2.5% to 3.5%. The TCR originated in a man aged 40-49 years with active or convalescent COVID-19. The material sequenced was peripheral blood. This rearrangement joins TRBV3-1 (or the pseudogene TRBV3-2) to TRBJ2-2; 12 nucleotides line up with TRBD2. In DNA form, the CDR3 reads TGTGCCAGCAGACTAGCGGGGGGTATCGGGGAGCTGTTTTTT. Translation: CASRLAGGIGELFF.